This TCR beta chain was recorded in a study of identical twins' blood T cells. After removal of 7 bases from V and 0 bases from J, the junction contained 5 bases not matched to a gene. There are 15 residues in the CDR3. TCRdb used MiXCR to reprocess the 5' RACE reads, holding one entry per CDR3 protein. The profile shows 350,000 to 400,000 distinct CDR3 sequences, over 25% of them singletons. The receptor's source is a woman aged 18 to 55 in good health. The genes are TRBV12-3 or TRBV12-4 and TRBJ2-2, with 7 bases fitting TRBD1. Material for sequencing was PBMCs. The CDR3 DNA sequence: TGTGCCAGCACTACAGGGGAGTCGAACACCGGGGAGCTGTTTTTT. It is translated as CASTTGESNTGELFF.